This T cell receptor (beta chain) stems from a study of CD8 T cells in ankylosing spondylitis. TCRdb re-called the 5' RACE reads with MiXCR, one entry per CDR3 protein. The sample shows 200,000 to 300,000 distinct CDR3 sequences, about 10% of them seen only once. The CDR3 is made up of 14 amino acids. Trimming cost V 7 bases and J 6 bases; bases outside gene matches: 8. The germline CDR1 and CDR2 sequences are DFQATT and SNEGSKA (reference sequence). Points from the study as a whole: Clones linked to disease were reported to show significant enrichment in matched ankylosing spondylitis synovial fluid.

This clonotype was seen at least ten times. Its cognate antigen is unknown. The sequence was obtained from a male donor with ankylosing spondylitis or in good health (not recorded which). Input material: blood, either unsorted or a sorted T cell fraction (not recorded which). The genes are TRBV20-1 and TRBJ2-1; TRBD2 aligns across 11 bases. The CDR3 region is CSVQTSGDRNEQFF. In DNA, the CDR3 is TGCAGTGTTCAGACTAGCGGGGACCGCAATGAGCAGTTCTTC.